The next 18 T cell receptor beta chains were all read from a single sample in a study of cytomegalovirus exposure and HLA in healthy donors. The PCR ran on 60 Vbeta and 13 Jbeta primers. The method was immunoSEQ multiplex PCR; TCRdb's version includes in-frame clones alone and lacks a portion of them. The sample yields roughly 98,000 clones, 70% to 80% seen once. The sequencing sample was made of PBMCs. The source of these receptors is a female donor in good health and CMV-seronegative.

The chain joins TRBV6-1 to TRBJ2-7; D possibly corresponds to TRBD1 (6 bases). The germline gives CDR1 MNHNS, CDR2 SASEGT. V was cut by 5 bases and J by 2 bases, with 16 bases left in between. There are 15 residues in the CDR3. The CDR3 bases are TGTGCCAGCAGTACGAACCCGGACAGTACCTACGAGCAGTACTTC. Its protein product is CASSTNPDSTYEQYF.

CDR3: CASSLSPGQYEQYF. As DNA, the CDR3 is TGTGCCAGCAGTTTAAGTCCGGGACAATACGAGCAGTACTTC. This sequence joins TRBV6-1 and TRBJ2-7; a weak D match, TRBD1 (6 bases). The CDR3 is 14 amino acids. Germline V gene sequence: CDR1 MNHNS, CDR2 SASEGT. With 5 bases removed from V and 4 bases from J, the gap between germline ends came to 15 bases.

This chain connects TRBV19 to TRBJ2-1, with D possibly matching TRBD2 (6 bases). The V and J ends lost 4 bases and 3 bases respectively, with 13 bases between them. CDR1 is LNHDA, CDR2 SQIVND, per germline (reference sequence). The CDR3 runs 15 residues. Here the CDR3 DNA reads TGTGCCAGTAGTACTGGGCAGGGAGGCTACAATGAGCAGTTCTTC. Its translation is CASSTGQGGYNEQFF.

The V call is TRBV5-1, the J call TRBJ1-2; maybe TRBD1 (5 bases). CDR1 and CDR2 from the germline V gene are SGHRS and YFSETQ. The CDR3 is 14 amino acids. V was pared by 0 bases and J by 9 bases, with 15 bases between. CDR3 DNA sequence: TGCGCCAGCAGCTTGGAGGTGGGGCAGCTGCGCTACACCTTC. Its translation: CASSLEVGQLRYTF.

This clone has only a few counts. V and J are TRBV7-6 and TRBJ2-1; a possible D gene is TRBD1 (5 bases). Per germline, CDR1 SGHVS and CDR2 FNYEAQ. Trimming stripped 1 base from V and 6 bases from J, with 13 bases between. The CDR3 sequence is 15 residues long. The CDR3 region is CASSLDTGTSNEQFF. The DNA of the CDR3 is TGTGCCAGCAGCTTAGACACAGGAACTTCCAATGAGCAGTTCTTC.

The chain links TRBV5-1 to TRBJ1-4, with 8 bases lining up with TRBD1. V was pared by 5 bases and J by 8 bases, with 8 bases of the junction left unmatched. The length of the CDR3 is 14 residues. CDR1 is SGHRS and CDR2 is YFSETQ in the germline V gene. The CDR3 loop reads CASSSGGVIEKLFF. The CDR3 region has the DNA TGCGCCAGCAGTTCAGGGGGCGTTATCGAAAAACTGTTTTTT.

CDR3 coding DNA: TGTGCCAGCAGCCTTGACAATGAGCAGTTCTTC. This encodes CASSLDNEQFF. The chain recombines TRBV7-8 with TRBJ2-1, with no clear D. The V and J ends lost 5 bases and 5 bases respectively, with 4 bases between them. Per germline, CDR1 SGHVS and CDR2 FQNEAQ. The CDR3 sequence is 11 residues long. The whole variable domain, remainder taken from reference TRBV7-8 and TRBJ2-1, is GAGVSQSPRYKVAKRGQDVALRCDPISGHVSLFWYQQALGQGPEFLTYFQNEAQLDKSGLPSDRFFAERPEGSVSTLKIQRTQQEDSAVYLCASSLDNEQFFGPGTRLTVL.

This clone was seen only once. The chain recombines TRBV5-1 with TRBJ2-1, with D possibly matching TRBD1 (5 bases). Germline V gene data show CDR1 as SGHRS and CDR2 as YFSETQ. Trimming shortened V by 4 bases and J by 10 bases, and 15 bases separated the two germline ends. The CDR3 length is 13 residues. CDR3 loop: CASSLDSRNEQFF. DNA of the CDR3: TGCGCCAGCAGCCTCGACAGTAGGAACGAGCAGTTCTTC.

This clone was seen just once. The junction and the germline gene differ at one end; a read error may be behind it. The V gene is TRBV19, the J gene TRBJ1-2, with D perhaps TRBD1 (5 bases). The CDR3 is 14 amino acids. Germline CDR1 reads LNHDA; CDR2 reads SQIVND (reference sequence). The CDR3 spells CASTIGGAHYGHTF. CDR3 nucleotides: TGTGCCAGTACTATAGGTGGGGCACATTATGGCCACACCTTC.

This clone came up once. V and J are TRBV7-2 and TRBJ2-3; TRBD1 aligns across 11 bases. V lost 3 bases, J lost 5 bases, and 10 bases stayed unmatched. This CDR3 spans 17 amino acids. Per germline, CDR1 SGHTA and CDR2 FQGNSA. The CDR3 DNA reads TGTGCCAGCAGCTTCGCCTTACGGGACAGGGGGGTAGATACGCAGTATTTT. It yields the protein CASSFALRDRGVDTQYF.

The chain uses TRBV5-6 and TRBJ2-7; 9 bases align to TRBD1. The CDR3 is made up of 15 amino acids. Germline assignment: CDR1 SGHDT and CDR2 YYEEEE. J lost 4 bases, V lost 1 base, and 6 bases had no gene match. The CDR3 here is CASSLPGQGMYEQYF. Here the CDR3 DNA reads TGTGCCAGCAGCTTGCCGGGACAGGGCATGTACGAGCAGTACTTC.

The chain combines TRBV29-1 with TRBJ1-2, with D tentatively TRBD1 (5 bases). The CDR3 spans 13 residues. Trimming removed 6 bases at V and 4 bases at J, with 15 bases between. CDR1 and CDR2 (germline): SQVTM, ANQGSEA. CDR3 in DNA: TGCAGCGTCTTGGAGGGACTCTCCTATGGCTACACCTTC. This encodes CSVLEGLSYGYTF.

Written as DNA, the CDR3 is TGTGCCACCAGCAGAGGGACTAGCAGTTCCTACGAGCAGTACTTC. As protein: CATSRGTSSSYEQYF. This chain links TRBV15 with TRBJ2-7, with 8 bases that match TRBD2. Germline CDR1 and CDR2: LNHNV and YYDKDF (reference sequence). This CDR3 has 15 residues. Trimming at V came to 1 base and at J to 1 base, leaving 3 bases not matched to a gene.

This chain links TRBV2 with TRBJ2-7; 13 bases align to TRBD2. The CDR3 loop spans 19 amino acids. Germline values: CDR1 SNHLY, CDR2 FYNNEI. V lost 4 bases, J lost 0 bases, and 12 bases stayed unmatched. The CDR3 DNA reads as TGTGCCAGCAGTGGAGGTCTAGGGACTAGCGGGGTGGGCTCCTACGAGCAGTACTTC. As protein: CASSGGLGTSGVGSYEQYF.

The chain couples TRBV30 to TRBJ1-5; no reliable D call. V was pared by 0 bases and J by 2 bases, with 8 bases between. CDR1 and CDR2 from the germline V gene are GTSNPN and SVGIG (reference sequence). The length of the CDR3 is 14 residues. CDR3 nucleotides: TGTGCCTGGAGTGTTATATCTGGCAATCAGCCCCAGCATTTT. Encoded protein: CAWSVISGNQPQHF.

CDR3 sequence: CASSFGRGTGELFF. In nucleotides, the CDR3 is TGTGCCAGCAGTTTCGGCAGGGGCACCGGGGAGCTGTTTTTT. The chain recombines TRBV27 with TRBJ2-2, with D maybe TRBD1 (6 bases). CDR1 is MNHEY, CDR2 SMNVEV, per germline (reference sequence). The CDR3 has 14 residues. V dropped 3 bases and J dropped 4 bases, with 9 bases sitting between them.

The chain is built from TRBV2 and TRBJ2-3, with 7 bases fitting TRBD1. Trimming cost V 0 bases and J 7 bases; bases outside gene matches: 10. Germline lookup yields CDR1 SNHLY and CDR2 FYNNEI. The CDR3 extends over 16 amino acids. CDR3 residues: CASSEADTGVWNTQYF. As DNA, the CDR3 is TGTGCCAGCAGTGAAGCAGATACAGGGGTTTGGAATACGCAGTATTTT.

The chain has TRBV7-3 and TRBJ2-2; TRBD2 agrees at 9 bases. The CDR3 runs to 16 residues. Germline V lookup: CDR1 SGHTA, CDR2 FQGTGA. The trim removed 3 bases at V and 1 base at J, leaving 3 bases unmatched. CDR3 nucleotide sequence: TGTGCCAGCAGCTTTCAGACTAGCGGGAACACCGGGGAGCTGTTTTTT. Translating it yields CASSFQTSGNTGELFF.